This T cell receptor (beta chain) was identified during a study of a mutant IDH1 vaccine in newly diagnosed glioma. Overall study context: Following radiotherapy alone, or alongside temozolomide cycles, vaccination was started after an interval of 4-6 weeks. A roughly 60% male, around 40% female split and a mean age of about 43 years characterized treated patients. Patients got radiotherapy, temozolomide, or both beforehand, and most got both.

V was pared by 6 bases and J by 4 bases, with 10 bases between. CDR3 size: 12 residues. The germline CDR1 and CDR2 sequences are MNHEY and SVGAGI. The repertoire was sequenced with immunoSEQ multiplex PCR; TCRdb's copy has only in-frame clones and lacks some. The data hold 35,000 to 55,000 clones, with approximately 81% observed a single time. Regarding the study as a whole: Pseudoprogression appeared independent of alterations in top peripheral clonotypes.

The time point denotes: week 35, safety follow-up. Every single dose of the vaccine, 300 ug of mutant IDH1 20-mer peptide, came with topical imiquimod. In this sample, this clone turned up a few times. Its target is unknown. The receptor was isolated from a woman aged 40 to 50 with glioma. Some clones in this sample may be carry-over from other donors' samples. Here the sequenced sample was PBMCs, taken from a glioma patient whose treatment included an IDH1 peptide vaccine. This chain links TRBV6-5 with TRBJ2-7; possibly TRBD1 for D (6 bases). The chain's CDR3 is CASSPGQYEQYF. DNA for the CDR3: TGTGCCAGCAGCCCCGGACAGTACGAGCAGTACTTC.